The rows below give T cell receptor beta chains drawn from one sample of a study of CD8 T cells in Susac syndrome. TCRdb re-derived calls from the immunoSEQ multiplex PCR reads in MiXCR, one entry per CDR3 protein. Here the sample spans some 260,000 distinct CDR3 sequences, 80% to 90% being singletons. The material sequenced was CD8+ T cells from PBMCs. The source of these receptors is a human donor with multiple sclerosis. Each CDR3 is given with its conserved first and last residue. A D gene is named only where the DNA matches it firmly. A clone size is listed for some rows: how often the clone was seen (once, few, many), or a class if it is expanded.

clone_size,cdr3_length,j_call,d_call,v_call,cdr3_aa,cdr3_nt
.,18,TRBJ1-5,TRBD1,TRBV28,CASSIDRAAAYSNQPQHF,TGTGCCAGCAGTATTGACAGGGCCGCCGCCTATAGCAATCAGCCCCAGCATTTT
few,12,TRBJ2-7,.,TRBV12-3/TRBV12-4,CASSLSAYEQYF,TGTGCCAGCAGTTTGTCAGCCTACGAGCAGTACTTC
.,15,TRBJ1-1,.,TRBV25-1,CASSERGDPDTEAFF,TGTGCCAGCAGTGAAAGGGGGGATCCGGACACTGAAGCTTTCTTT
.,15,TRBJ1-1,.,TRBV6-5,CASSNSRGGNTEAFF,TGTGCCAGCAGCAATTCTCGGGGGGGAAACACTGAAGCTTTCTTT
.,15,TRBJ1-1,.,TRBV7-9,CASAGTLTGGTEAFF,TGTGCCAGCGCTGGGACTCTAACGGGGGGCACTGAAGCTTTCTTT
.,16,TRBJ2-6,.,TRBV27,CASSRLSSSGANVLTF,TGTGCCAGCAGCCGTCTCTCCAGCTCTGGGGCCAACGTCCTGACTTTC
.,15,TRBJ2-7,.,TRBV28,CASSAGDPVISEQYF,TGTGCCAGCAGCGCCGGGGACCCTGTGATCTCCGAGCAGTACTTC
.,18,TRBJ1-1,TRBD1,TRBV7-4,CASSSSGQGEYANTEAFF,TGTGCCAGCAGCTCTTCTGGACAGGGAGAGTATGCGAACACTGAAGCTTTCTTT
.,15,TRBJ2-1,.,TRBV5-1,CASQTDRYNYNEQFF,TGCGCCAGCCAGACCGACAGATACAACTACAATGAGCAGTTCTTC
.,14,TRBJ2-1,TRBD2,TRBV19,CASSMTSIYNEQFF,TGTGCCAGTAGTATGACTAGCATCTACAATGAGCAGTTCTTC
.,14,TRBJ2-5,TRBD2,TRBV19,CASGPGLAKETQYF,TGTGCCAGTGGACCGGGACTAGCCAAAGAGACCCAGTACTTC